One and the same sample provided the 3 T cell receptor beta chains below, sequenced in a study of T cell repertoires in cytomegalovirus infection. A single record per CDR3 protein comes from TCRdb applying MiXCR to the reads. This sample carries 150,000 or so distinct CDR3 sequences, under 8% of them seen once, and the ten largest clones take roughly 18%. Sequenced input: PBMCs. These receptors were obtained from a human donor in good health (CMV status not recorded). Some clones in this sample may be carry-over from other donors' samples.

This clonotype appeared many times. The chain combines TRBV2 with TRBJ2-7; a possible D gene is TRBD1 (5 bases). CDR1 is SNHLY and CDR2 is FYNNEI in the germline V gene. V lost 5 bases to trimming and J lost 0 bases, with 11 bases between them. This CDR3 contains 14 residues. The CDR3 loop reads CASSQGSYSYEQYF. The CDR3, as DNA: TGTGCCAGCAGTCAGGGTAGCTACTCCTACGAGCAGTACTTC. The full variable domain, its missing parts supplied by reference TRBV2 and TRBJ2-7, is EPEVTQTPSHQVTQMGQEVILRCVPISNHLYFYWYRQILGQKVEFLVSFYNNEISEKSEIFDDQFSVERPDGSNFTLKIRSTKLEDSAMYFCASSQGSYSYEQYFGPGTRLTVT.

This clonotype was observed a few times. This chain uses TRBV20-1 with TRBJ2-5, with D unclear. V lost 1 base to trimming and J lost 1 base, with 10 bases between them. The CDR3 is 14 residues long. Germline lookup yields CDR1 DFQATT and CDR2 SNEGSKA (reference sequence). The CDR3 loop reads CSARGEAIQETQYF. The CDR3 DNA sequence: TGCAGTGCTAGAGGGGAAGCGATCCAAGAGACCCAGTACTTC.

This clonotype has only a few counts. V gene TRBV19 combines with J gene TRBJ2-1, with D possibly being TRBD2 (6 bases). The germline gives CDR1 LNHDA, CDR2 SQIVND (reference sequence). Trimming stripped 3 bases from V and 2 bases from J, with 11 bases between. The CDR3 loop spans 15 amino acids. In DNA, the CDR3 is TGTGCCAGTAGTATCGGAGGGTTTGCCTACAATGAGCAGTTCTTC. Its protein is CASSIGGFAYNEQFF.